What follows is one T cell receptor (beta chain) and its context. The antigen is not known. The sample belongs to a study of blood T cells in healthy people across ages. The study's findings and limits: Strongly correlated with naive T cell percentage was TCR beta diversity. When set beside aged donors, long-lived donors presented more naive CD4+ cells and higher diversity.

This CDR3 comprises 13 residues. The germline gives CDR1 MGHDK, CDR2 SYGVNS. The germline V and J ends were trimmed by 3 bases and 5 bases, with 10 bases remaining between them. Alongside a J-beta primer mix, a sample-barcoded 5' primer served in a second PCR lasting about 7 to 12 cycles. Unique molecular identifiers of 12 random nucleotides labeled each cDNA. TCRdb re-analysed the 5' RACE reads in MiXCR, keeping a single row per CDR3 protein. This repertoire shows more than 650,000 distinct CDR3 sequences, roughly 50% found once; its top ten account for approximately 40%. Input material: blood. This TCR derives from a man older than 75 in good health. The chain links TRBV25-1 to TRBJ2-5; D not certain. CDR3 protein: CASSDPGIETQYF. The CDR3 coding sequence is TGTGCCAGCAGTGACCCCGGAATCGAGACCCAGTACTTC.